The rows below give T cell receptor beta chains drawn from one sample of a study of T cells in Graves' hyperthyroidism and ophthalmopathy. TCRdb ran MiXCR on the multiplex PCR reads and lists one entry per CDR3 protein. Altogether roughly 640,000 distinct CDR3 sequences are present, roughly 15% being singletons, with the ten largest covering less than 3.5%. Sequencing input: blood. The source of these receptors is a woman aged 40-49 years with Graves' ophthalmopathy. The CDR3 runs from the conserved cysteine through the conserved F or W. A D gene is named only where the DNA matches it firmly. Size tells how often a clone was seen (once, few, many) or the class of an expanded clone, and some rows leave it out.

d_gene	v_gene	abundance	j_gene	CDR3nt	CDR3aa
NA	TRBV12-3/TRBV12-4	NA	TRBJ1-1	TGTGCCAGCAACTTAAGGGGGGCGCGCACTGAAGCTTTCTTT	CASNLRGARTEAFF
TRBD2	TRBV20-1	many	TRBJ2-2	TGCAGTGCTAGACCTAGCGGGAGGGCCATGGCCGGGGAGCTGTTTTTT	CSARPSGRAMAGELFF
NA	TRBV6-5	few	TRBJ2-5	TGTGCCAGCAGTTACTCATTTTTTCAGGGAAGGACCCAGTACTTC	CASSYSFFQGRTQYF
NA	TRBV30	many	TRBJ2-3	TGTGCCTGGAGTGTTGGAGGGGGGACAGATACGCAGTATTTT	CAWSVGGGTDTQYF
TRBD2	TRBV20-1	many	TRBJ2-1	TGCAGTGCCAGACTTAGCGGGGGGGCGTATGAGCAGTTCTTC	CSARLSGGAYEQFF
NA	TRBV6-1	NA	TRBJ2-1	TGTGCCAGCAGTGAAACGATCGTGGTTGGTTTTGAGCAGTTCTTC	CASSETIVVGFEQFF
NA	TRBV30	many	TRBJ2-2	TGTGCCTGGAGTGTAGCTGGCACCGGGGAGCTGTTTTTT	CAWSVAGTGELFF
NA	TRBV20-1	many	TRBJ2-3	TGCAGTGCTAGGGGGTTCTTGGGGGATACGCAGTATTTT	CSARGFLGDTQYF
TRBD2	TRBV20-1	few	TRBJ2-7	TGCAGTGCTAGAGGGACCCCGACTAGCCTCTACGAGCAGTACTTC	CSARGTPTSLYEQYF
NA	TRBV12-3/TRBV12-4	few	TRBJ1-1	TGTGCCAGCCGGGTCGGGGTCGCCACTGAAGCTTTCTTT	CASRVGVATEAFF
NA	TRBV19	few	TRBJ1-1	TGTGCCAGTAGTACTCACATGGACACTGAAGCTTTCTTT	CASSTHMDTEAFF
NA	TRBV28	NA	TRBJ2-6	TGTGCCAGCGAAAAGGGGGGATCTGGGGCCAACGTCCTGGCTTTC	CASEKGGSGANVLAF
TRBD1	TRBV3-1	many	TRBJ2-5	TGTGCCAGCAGCTACACAGGGACAGGGAGGCAAGAGACCCAGTACTTC	CASSYTGTGRQETQYF
NA	TRBV6-1	NA	TRBJ1-2	TGTGCCAGCAGTTATGCAGAACTCTATGGCTACACCTTC	CASSYAELYGYTF
TRBD1	TRBV28	many	TRBJ1-5	TGTGCCAGCAGTCAGACAGGGTTGGGCAATCAGCCCCAGCATTTT	CASSQTGLGNQPQHF
NA	TRBV7-9	many	TRBJ2-3	TGTGCCAGCAAGGCTTCTAGCACAGATACGCAGTATTTT	CASKASSTDTQYF
NA	TRBV6-4	NA	TRBJ1-6	TGTGCCAGCAGTGAGCTGGGGGTCCAGGGTTCACCCCTCCACTTT	CASSELGVQGSPLHF
NA	TRBV4-1	NA	TRBJ2-7	TGCGCCAGCAGCCAAGATTGGGCACCCCCCTACGAGCAGTACTTC	CASSQDWAPPYEQYF
TRBD2	TRBV6-6	NA	TRBJ2-6	TGTGCCAGCAGTTACTCGACACTAGCGGGCCTCTCTGGGGCCAACGTCCTGACTTTC	CASSYSTLAGLSGANVLTF
NA	TRBV12-3/TRBV12-4	many	TRBJ1-6	TGTGCCAGCAGTTTTGTGGACGAAAATTCACCCCTCCACTTT	CASSFVDENSPLHF
NA	TRBV10-3	NA	TRBJ1-5	TGTGCCAGCGGGGGTGTGGATCAGCCCCAGCATTTT	CASGGVDQPQHF
TRBD1	TRBV19	NA	TRBJ2-1	TGTGCCAGTAGTATAACTCATACAGGGGGAAATGAGCAGTTCTTC	CASSITHTGGNEQFF